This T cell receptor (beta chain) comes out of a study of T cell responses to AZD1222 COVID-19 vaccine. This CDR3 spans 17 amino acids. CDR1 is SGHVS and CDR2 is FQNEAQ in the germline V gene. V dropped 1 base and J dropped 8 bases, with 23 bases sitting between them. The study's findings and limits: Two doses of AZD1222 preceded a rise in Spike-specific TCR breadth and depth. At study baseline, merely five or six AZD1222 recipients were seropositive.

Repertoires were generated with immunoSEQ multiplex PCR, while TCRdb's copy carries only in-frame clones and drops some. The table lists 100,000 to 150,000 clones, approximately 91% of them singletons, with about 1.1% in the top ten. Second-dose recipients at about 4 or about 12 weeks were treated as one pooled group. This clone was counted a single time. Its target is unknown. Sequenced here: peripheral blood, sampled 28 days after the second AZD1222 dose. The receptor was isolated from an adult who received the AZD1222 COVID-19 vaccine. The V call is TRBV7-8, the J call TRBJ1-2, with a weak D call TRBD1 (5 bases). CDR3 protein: CASSLVPGSQGKRGYTF. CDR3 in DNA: TGTGCCAGCAGCTTAGTCCCGGGAAGTCAGGGAAAGCGAGGCTACACCTTC.